This TCR beta chain was found in a study of cytotoxic CD8 clonotypes in ibrutinib-treated CLL. Only in-frame clones appear in the TCRdb table, and some are missing; sequencing was by immunoSEQ multiplex PCR. Of 130,000 or so clones in the sample, 70% to 85% were seen once. Germline assignment: CDR1 SGHTA and CDR2 FQGNSA. Unmatched junction bases numbered 8, after V lost 3 bases and J lost 7 bases. This CDR3 spans 15 amino acids. V gene TRBV7-2 combines with J gene TRBJ1-2; TRBD1 agrees at 10 bases. This specimen was PBMCs, taken after 12 months of ibrutinib treatment. The clonotype was recovered from a human donor with chronic lymphocytic leukemia. The CDR3 DNA reads TGTGCCAGCAGCTTTTTAGGACAGGGGGGTGGTGGCTACACCTTC. Translated: CASSFLGQGGGGYTF.